Listed here are 30 T cell receptor beta chains from one sample, sequenced in a study of T cells expressing NK-cell markers. No DNA is given; TCRdb re-called the 5' RACE reads and lists each CDR3 protein once. The clone table shows some 120,000 distinct CDR3 sequences, with the ten largest holding less than 20%. The sample consisted of blood T cells: a sorted CD56 or NKG2C T cell subset, CD4+ or CD8+ T cells, or bulk PBMC T cells (not recorded which). These receptors originate from a woman between 18 and 75 years old in good health.

The chain recombines TRBV28 with TRBJ1-6. The length of the CDR3 is 15 residues. Germline V gene sequence: CDR1 MDHEN, CDR2 SYDVKM. This chain's CDR3 is CASSLMAADNSPLHF. Drawing the rest from reference TRBV28 and TRBJ1-6, the complete variable domain is DVKVTQSSRYLVKRTGEKVFLECVQDMDHENMFWYRQDPGLGLRLIYFSYDVKMKEKGDIPEGYSVSREKKERFSLILESASTNQTSMYLCASSLMAADNSPLHFGNGTRLTVT.

The chain couples TRBV6-1 to TRBJ2-2; checking the TCRdb D call of TRBD1 is not possible without DNA. CDR1 and CDR2 (germline): MNHNS, SASEGT. The CDR3 loop spans 15 amino acids. The CDR3 region is CASLPRGPYTGELFF.

CDR3 amino acids: CASTRDSNTGELFF. V and J are TRBV6-1 and TRBJ2-2; as DNA is missing, the TRBD2 call by TCRdb cannot be tested. The germline V gene encodes CDR1 MNHNS and CDR2 SASEGT. CDR3 size: 14 residues.

The genes are TRBV29-1 and TRBJ2-7. CDR3 size: 13 residues. The V gene's germline CDR1 is SQVTM and CDR2 ANQGSEA. Here the CDR3 reads CSVLTGDLYEQYF.

The rearrangement joins TRBV12-3 or TRBV12-4 to TRBJ1-3; TCRdb indicates TRBD1, and absent DNA this call remains unverified. The length of the CDR3 is 15 residues. The CDR3 sequence: CASSRDRVTGNTIYF.

The chain uses TRBV9 and TRBJ1-2; the D gene TCRdb calls, TRBD1, cannot be checked with no DNA. Looked up from germline, CDR1 is SGDLS and CDR2 is YYNGEE. This CDR3 has 14 residues. This CDR3 is CASSVAVTGDGYTF.

V is TRBV7-9 and J is TRBJ2-1; TCRdb lists TRBD1, though no DNA is available to test this call. The CDR3 sequence is 15 residues long. CDR1 and CDR2 (germline): SEHNR, FQNEAQ (reference sequence). Here the CDR3 reads CASSYSTGSLNEQFF.

The V call is TRBV5-1, the J call TRBJ2-1. From germline, CDR1 is SGHRS and CDR2 YFSETQ. The CDR3 extends over 16 amino acids. This CDR3 is CASSWGLRASYNEQFF.

This chain uses TRBV6-5 with TRBJ1-2. The CDR3 sequence is 14 residues long. The germline CDR1 and CDR2 sequences are MNHEY and SVGAGI. The CDR3 region is CASSYLGAAYGYTF.

The V and J genes are TRBV6-1 and TRBJ1-1; TCRdb's D call of TRBD1 is untestable without DNA. There are 15 residues in the CDR3. Germline values: CDR1 MNHNS, CDR2 SASEGT. The CDR3 protein is CASSPSWGALAEAFF.

This rearrangement joins TRBV6-1 to TRBJ2-6; TCRdb lists TRBD1, though no DNA is available to test this call. Germline lookup yields CDR1 MNHNS and CDR2 SASEGT. The CDR3 length is 16 residues. CDR3 amino acids: CASHPGTGVGANVLTF.

V and J are TRBV9 and TRBJ1-6; the TCRdb D gene call, TRBD1, has no DNA to confirm it. Germline-derived CDR1 and CDR2 are SGDLS and YYNGEE. The CDR3 has 15 amino acids. CDR3 residues: CASSPEQGVDSPLHF.

The V gene is TRBV12-3 or TRBV12-4, the J gene TRBJ2-1; no DNA is available, so the TRBD1 call from TCRdb remains unchecked. This CDR3 is 13 amino acids long. The CDR3 is CASSPLAWAEQFF.

The CDR3: CASIPGQANNEQFF. This chain links TRBV12-3 or TRBV12-4 with TRBJ2-1; TCRdb's D gene call, TRBD1, goes unchecked for lack of DNA. CDR3 length: 14 residues.

The chain employs TRBV4-2 and TRBJ2-5; checking the TCRdb D call of TRBD2 is not possible without DNA. Germline values: CDR1 LGHNA, CDR2 YNFKEQ. The length of the CDR3 is 15 residues. The CDR3 loop reads CASSAGAGVAETQYF.

The rearrangement links TRBV5-6 to TRBJ2-1; TCRdb's assignment of TRBD2 cannot be checked, as there is no DNA. The CDR3 extends over 14 amino acids. Germline V gene data show CDR1 as SGHDT and CDR2 as YYEEEE. This CDR3 is CASSPGGSADEQFF.

This rearrangement joins TRBV30 to TRBJ2-1; no DNA is available, so the TRBD1 call from TCRdb remains unchecked. CDR3 length equals 17 residues. Germline CDR1 GTSNPN, CDR2 SVGIG (reference sequence). The CDR3 here is CAWSQPPGHLVYNEQFF.

The chain recombines TRBV6-2 or TRBV6-3 with TRBJ1-1; TCRdb lists TRBD1, though no DNA is available to test this call. Germline V lookup: CDR1 MNHEY, CDR2 SVGEGT. This CDR3 contains 18 residues. This CDR3 is CASSYQSLQATMNTEAFF.

This chain joins TRBV5-6 and TRBJ2-2. Germline CDR1 and CDR2: SGHDT and YYEEEE. The CDR3 has 14 residues. CDR3 protein: CASSLASAAGELFF.

The V and J genes are TRBV20-1 and TRBJ2-3; TCRdb's D gene call, TRBD1, goes unchecked for lack of DNA. This CDR3 region has 15 residues. The V gene's germline CDR1 is DFQATT and CDR2 SNEGSKA (reference sequence). CDR3 in amino acids: CSASDDRVQPDTQYF.

The rearrangement joins TRBV19 to TRBJ2-5. In germline, CDR1 is LNHDA, CDR2 SQIVND (reference sequence). CDR3 size: 14 residues. The CDR3 region is CASSIAASQETQYF.

This chain uses TRBV4-3 with TRBJ2-2; TCRdb's D gene call, TRBD1, goes unchecked for lack of DNA. The CDR3 is 14 residues long. Germline V gene data show CDR1 as LGHNA and CDR2 as YSLEER. The chain's CDR3 is CASSQPGTAGELFF.

This chain links TRBV12-3 or TRBV12-4 with TRBJ2-3; there is no DNA to check the TCRdb D call of TRBD1. This CDR3 region has 14 residues. The CDR3 loop is CASSLLVRGDTQYF.

The V and J genes are TRBV30 and TRBJ2-1; TCRdb picks TRBD1, but there is no DNA to check that call. The CDR3 has 13 residues. From germline, CDR1 is GTSNPN and CDR2 SVGIG (reference sequence). CDR3 sequence reads: CACPNREHNEQFF.

The V and J genes are TRBV7-9 and TRBJ1-1; without DNA, the TCRdb call of TRBD1 cannot be checked. Per germline, CDR1 SEHNR and CDR2 FQNEAQ (reference sequence). CDR3 length equals 13 residues. The CDR3 protein is CASGDGGNTEAFF.

J is TRBJ1-1 and V is TRBV4-1; the D gene TCRdb calls, TRBD1, cannot be checked with no DNA. Germline V lookup: CDR1 MGHRA, CDR2 YSYEKL. This CDR3 spans 18 amino acids. CDR3 in amino acids: CASSQAWEGAHVFGMAFF.

The rearrangement links TRBV15 to TRBJ1-3; TCRdb gives TRBD1 as the D gene, but with no DNA this cannot be confirmed. The CDR3 consists of 14 residues. CDR1 LNHNV and CDR2 YYDKDF come from the germline V gene (reference sequence). Here the CDR3 reads CATGQGGSGNTIYF.

The chain employs TRBV19 and TRBJ1-1; TCRdb designates TRBD1, a call that cannot be tested without DNA. CDR3 length: 13 amino acids. Germline lookup yields CDR1 LNHDA and CDR2 SQIVND (reference sequence). CDR3 amino acids: CASSIVQGSEAFF. Drawing the rest from reference TRBV19 and TRBJ1-1, the complete variable domain is DGGITQSPKYLFRKEGQNVTLSCEQNLNHDAMYWYRQDPGQGLRLIYYSQIVNDFQKGDIAEGYSVSREKKESFPLTVTSAQKNPTAFYLCASSIVQGSEAFFGQGTRLTVV.

V and J are TRBV4-3 and TRBJ2-2. The CDR3 runs to 12 residues. Germline loops: CDR1 LGHNA, CDR2 YSLEER. CDR3 amino acids: CASSPNTGELFF.

The V and J genes are TRBV12-3 or TRBV12-4 and TRBJ2-3. The CDR3 length is 11 residues. This CDR3 is CASMGMDTQYF.